This TCR beta chain derives from a study of cytomegalovirus exposure and HLA in healthy donors. PCR used 60 Vbeta primers and 13 Jbeta primers. Produced via immunoSEQ multiplex PCR; TCRdb's table is partial and in-frame only. The data contain some 150,000 clones, approximately 65% of them singletons. Germline V lookup: CDR1 SGHTA, CDR2 FQGNSA. With 4 bases clipped from V and 3 bases from J, the junction kept 4 bases outside the gene matches. There are 14 residues in the CDR3. In this sample, this clone turned up a few times. Its specificity is not known. Whole-study results and caveats: TCR beta chains numbering some 150 were designated cytomegalovirus-associated. Donors belonging to an Asian-associated ancestry cluster reportedly showed fewer N-insertions in productive TCRs than the approximately 700-donor mean, according to what a later analysis found.

V is TRBV7-2 and J is TRBJ2-5; 8 bases are shared with TRBD2. The specimen was PBMCs. The clonotype originates from a man aged 35 to 55 in good health and CMV-seronegative. The CDR3 here is CASSSYSGEETQYF. CDR3 in DNA: TGTGCCAGCAGCTCCTATAGCGGGGAAGAGACCCAGTACTTC.